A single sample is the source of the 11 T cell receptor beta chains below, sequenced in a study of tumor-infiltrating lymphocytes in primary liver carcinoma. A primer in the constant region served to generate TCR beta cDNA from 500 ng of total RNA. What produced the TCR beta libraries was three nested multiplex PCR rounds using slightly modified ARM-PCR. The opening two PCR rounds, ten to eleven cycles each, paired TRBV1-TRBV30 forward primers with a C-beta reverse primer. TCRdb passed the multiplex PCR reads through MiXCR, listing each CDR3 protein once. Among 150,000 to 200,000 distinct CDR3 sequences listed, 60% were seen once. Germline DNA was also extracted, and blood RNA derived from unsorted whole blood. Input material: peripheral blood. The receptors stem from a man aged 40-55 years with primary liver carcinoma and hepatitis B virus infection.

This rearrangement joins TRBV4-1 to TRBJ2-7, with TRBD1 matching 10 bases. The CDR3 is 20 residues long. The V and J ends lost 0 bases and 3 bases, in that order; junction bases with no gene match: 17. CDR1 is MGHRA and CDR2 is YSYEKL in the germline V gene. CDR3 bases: TGCGCCAGCAGCCAAGACCCCCTTGACAGGGGGCGACGGGGGGGCTACGAGCAGTACTTC. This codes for CASSQDPLDRGRRGGYEQYF.

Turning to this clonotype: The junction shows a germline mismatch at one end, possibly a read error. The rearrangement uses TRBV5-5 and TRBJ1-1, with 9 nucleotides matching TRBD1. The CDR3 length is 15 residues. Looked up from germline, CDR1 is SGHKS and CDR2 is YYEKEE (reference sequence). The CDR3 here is CANSETGQGITEAFF. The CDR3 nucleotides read TGTGCCAACAGCGAAACCGGACAGGGGATCACTGAAGCTTTCTTT.

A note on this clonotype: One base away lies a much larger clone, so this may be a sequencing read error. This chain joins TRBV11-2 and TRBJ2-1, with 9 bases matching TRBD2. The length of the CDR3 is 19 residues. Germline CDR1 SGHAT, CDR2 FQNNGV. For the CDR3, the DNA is TGTGCCAGCAGCTTAAGACTAGCGGCAGAATCTTTAGCCTACAATGAGCGGTTCTTC. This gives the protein CASSLRLAAESLAYNERFF.

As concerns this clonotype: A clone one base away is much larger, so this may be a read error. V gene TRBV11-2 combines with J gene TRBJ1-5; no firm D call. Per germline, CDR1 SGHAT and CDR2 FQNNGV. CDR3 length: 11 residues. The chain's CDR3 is CASSPNRPQHF. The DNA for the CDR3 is TGTGCCAGCAGCCCAAATCGGCCCCAGCATTTT.

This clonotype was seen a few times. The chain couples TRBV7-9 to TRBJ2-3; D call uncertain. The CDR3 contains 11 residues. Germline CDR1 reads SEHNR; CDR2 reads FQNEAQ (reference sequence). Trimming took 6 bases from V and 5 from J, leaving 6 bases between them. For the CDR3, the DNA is TGTGCCAGCAGGTTGATAGATACGCAGTATTTT. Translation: CASRLIDTQYF.

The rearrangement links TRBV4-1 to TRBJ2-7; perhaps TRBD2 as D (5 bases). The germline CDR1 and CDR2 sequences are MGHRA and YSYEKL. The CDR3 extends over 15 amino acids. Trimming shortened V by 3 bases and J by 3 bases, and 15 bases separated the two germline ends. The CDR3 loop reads CASSHTAERRYEQYF. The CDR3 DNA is TGCGCCAGCAGCCATACTGCCGAGCGGCGCTACGAGCAGTACTTC.

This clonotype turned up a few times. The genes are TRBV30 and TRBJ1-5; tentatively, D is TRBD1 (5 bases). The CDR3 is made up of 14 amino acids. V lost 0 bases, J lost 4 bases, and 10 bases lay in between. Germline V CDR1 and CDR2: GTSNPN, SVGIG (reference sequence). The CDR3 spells CAWSVGAANQPQHF. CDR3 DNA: TGTGCCTGGAGTGTAGGGGCAGCTAATCAGCCCCAGCATTTT.

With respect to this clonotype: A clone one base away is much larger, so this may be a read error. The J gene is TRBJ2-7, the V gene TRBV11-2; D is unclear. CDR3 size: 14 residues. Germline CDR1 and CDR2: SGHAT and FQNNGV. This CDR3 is CASILSQATYEQYF. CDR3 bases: TGTGCCAGCATCTTAAGTCAGGCAACCTACGAGCAGTACTTC.

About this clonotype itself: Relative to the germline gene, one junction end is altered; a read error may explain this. The CDR3 spells CASKDTGIHKESQYF. In DNA form, the CDR3 reads TGTGCCAGCAAAGATACGGGGATCCACAAGGAGAGCCAGTACTTC. This rearrangement joins TRBV6-5 to TRBJ2-5; the D gene is possibly TRBD2 (5 bases). Germline loops: CDR1 MNHEY, CDR2 SVGAGI. The CDR3 length is 15 residues.

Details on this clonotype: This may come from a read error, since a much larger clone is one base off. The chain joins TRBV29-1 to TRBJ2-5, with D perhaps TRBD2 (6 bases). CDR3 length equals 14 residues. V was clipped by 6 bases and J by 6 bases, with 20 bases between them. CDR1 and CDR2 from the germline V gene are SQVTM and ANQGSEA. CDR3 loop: CSVGFWGLQKTQYF. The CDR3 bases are TGCAGCGTGGGGTTCTGGGGACTTCAAAAGACCCAGTACTTC. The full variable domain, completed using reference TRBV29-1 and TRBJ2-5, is SAVISQKPSRDICQRGTSLTIQCQVDSQVTMMFWYRQQPGQSLTLIATANQGSEATYESGFVIDKFPISRPNLTFSTLTVSNMSPEDSSIYLCSVGFWGLQKTQYFGPGTRLLVL.

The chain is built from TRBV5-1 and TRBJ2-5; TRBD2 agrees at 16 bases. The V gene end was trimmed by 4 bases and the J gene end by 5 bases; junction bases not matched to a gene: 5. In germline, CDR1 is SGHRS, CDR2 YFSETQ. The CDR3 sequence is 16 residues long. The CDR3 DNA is TGCGCCAGCAGCCCGGGACTAGCGGGAGGGCATGAGACCCAGTACTTC. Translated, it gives CASSPGLAGGHETQYF.